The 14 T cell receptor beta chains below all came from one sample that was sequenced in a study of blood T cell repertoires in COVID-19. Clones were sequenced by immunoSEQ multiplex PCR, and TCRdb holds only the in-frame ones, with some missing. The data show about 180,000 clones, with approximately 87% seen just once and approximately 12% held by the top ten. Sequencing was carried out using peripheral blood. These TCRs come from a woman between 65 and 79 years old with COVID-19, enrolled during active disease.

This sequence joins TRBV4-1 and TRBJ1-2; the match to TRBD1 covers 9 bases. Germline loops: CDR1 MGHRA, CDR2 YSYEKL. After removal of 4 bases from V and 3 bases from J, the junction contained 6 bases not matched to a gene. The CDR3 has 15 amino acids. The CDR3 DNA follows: TGCGCCAGCAGCCGTACAGGGGGCATGGACTATGGCTACACCTTC. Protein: CASSRTGGMDYGYTF.

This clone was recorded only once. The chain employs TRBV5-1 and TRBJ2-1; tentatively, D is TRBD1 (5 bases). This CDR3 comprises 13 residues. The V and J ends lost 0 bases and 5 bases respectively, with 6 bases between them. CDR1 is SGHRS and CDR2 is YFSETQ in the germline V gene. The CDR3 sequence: CASSLEQDNEQFF. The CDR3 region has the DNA TGCGCCAGCAGCTTGGAACAGGACAATGAGCAGTTCTTC.

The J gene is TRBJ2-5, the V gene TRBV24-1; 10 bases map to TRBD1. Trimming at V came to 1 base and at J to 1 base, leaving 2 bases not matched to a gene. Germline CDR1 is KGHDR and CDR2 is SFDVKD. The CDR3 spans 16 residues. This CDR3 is CATSDFRTGGQETQYF. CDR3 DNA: TGTGCCACCAGTGATTTCAGGACAGGGGGCCAAGAGACCCAGTACTTC.

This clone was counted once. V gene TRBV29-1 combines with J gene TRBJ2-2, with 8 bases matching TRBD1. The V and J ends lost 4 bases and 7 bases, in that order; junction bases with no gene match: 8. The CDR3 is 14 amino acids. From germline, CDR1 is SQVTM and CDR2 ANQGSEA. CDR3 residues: CSVVLQGAGGELFF. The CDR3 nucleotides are TGCAGCGTTGTACTTCAGGGGGCCGGCGGGGAGCTGTTTTTT.

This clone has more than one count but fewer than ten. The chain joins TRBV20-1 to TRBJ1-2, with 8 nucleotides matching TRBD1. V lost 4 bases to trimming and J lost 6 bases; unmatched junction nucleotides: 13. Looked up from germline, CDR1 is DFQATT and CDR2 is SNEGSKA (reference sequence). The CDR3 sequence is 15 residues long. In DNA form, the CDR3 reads TGCAGTGCTACTGATCGGGGGACAGGTATCCATGGCTACACCTTC. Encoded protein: CSATDRGTGIHGYTF.

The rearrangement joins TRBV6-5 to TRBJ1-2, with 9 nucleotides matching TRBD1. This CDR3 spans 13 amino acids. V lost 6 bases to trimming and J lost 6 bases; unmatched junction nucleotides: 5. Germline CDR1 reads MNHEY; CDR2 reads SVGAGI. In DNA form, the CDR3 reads TGTGCCAGCAGACAACAGGGGGCGGATGGCTACACCTTC. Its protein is CASRQQGADGYTF.

In DNA form, the CDR3 reads TGTGCCAGCAGCCAAGACTACTATGGCTACACCTTC. The encoded protein is CASSQDYYGYTF. V is TRBV3-1 (or the pseudogene TRBV3-2) and J is TRBJ1-2; no definite D call. The V and J ends lost 0 bases and 3 bases respectively, with 2 bases between them. The CDR3 totals 12 residues. From germline, CDR1 is LGHDT and CDR2 YNNKEL (reference sequence).

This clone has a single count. DNA of the CDR3: TGTGCCAGCAGCCAAGATATTACCAGGATTCCCCACTATGGCTACACCTTC. The encoded protein is CASSQDITRIPHYGYTF. The chain couples TRBV4-2 to TRBJ1-2, with D uncertain. The CDR3 length is 17 residues. Germline V gene data show CDR1 as LGHNA and CDR2 as YNFKEQ. Trimming took 0 bases from V and 3 from J, leaving 17 bases between them.

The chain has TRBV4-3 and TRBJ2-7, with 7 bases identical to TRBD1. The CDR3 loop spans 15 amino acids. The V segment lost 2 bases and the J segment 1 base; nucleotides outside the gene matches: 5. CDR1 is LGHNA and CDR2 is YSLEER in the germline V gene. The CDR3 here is CASSQSNRGSYEQYF. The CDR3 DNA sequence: TGCGCCAGCAGCCAATCAAACAGGGGTTCCTACGAGCAGTACTTC.

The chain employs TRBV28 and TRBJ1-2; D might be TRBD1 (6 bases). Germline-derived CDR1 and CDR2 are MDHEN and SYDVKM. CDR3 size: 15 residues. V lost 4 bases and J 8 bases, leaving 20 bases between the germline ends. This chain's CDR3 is CASSWQGRPKKGYTF. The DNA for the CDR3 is TGTGCCAGCAGTTGGCAGGGGCGACCCAAAAAAGGCTACACCTTC.

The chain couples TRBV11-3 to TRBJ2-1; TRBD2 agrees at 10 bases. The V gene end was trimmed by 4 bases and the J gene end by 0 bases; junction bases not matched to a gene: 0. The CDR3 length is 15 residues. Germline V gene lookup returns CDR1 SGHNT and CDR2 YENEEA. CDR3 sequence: CASSSSGSSYNEQFF. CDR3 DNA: TGTGCCAGCAGCTCTAGCGGGAGCTCCTACAATGAGCAGTTCTTC. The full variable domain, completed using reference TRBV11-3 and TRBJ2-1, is EAGVVQSPRYKIIEKKQPVAFWCNPISGHNTLYWYLQNLGQGPELLIRYENEEAVDDSQLPKDRFSAERLKGVDSTLKIQPAELGDSAVYLCASSSSGSSYNEQFFGPGTRLTVL.

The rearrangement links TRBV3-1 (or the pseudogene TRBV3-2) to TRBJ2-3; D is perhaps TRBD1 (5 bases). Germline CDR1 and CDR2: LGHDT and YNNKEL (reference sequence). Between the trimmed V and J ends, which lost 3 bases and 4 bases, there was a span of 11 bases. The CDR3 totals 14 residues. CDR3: CASSQDQGPDTQYF. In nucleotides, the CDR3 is TGTGCCAGCAGCCAGGATCAGGGTCCAGATACGCAGTATTTT.

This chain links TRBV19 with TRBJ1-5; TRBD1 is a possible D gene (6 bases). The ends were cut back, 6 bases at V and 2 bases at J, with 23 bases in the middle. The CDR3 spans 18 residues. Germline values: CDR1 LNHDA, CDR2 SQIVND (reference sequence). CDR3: CASSSGRGASWGNQPQHF. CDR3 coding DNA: TGTGCCAGTAGCTCTGGGAGGGGGGCAAGTTGGGGCAATCAGCCCCAGCATTTT.

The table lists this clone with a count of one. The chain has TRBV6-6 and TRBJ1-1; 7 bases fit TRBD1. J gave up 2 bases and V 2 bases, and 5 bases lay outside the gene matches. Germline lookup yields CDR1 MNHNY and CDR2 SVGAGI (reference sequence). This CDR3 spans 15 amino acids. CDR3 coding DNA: TGTGCCAGCAGTTACATGGCAGGGGGAAACACTGAAGCTTTCTTT. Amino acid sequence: CASSYMAGGNTEAFF.